This T cell receptor beta chain was identified in a study of cytomegalovirus exposure and HLA in healthy donors. The donors were part of the 120-subject validation cohort, which stood apart from the approximately 670-subject first cohort. Notes on the study in general: The study put roughly 160 TCR beta chains on its list as cytomegalovirus-associated. TCR clusters originating in the first cohort tended to co-occur in the 100 to 150 validation repertoires, according to a later analysis. Reportedly, cytomegalovirus status was diagnosed with high sensitivity and specificity.

Method: immunoSEQ multiplex PCR; TCRdb's copy keeps in-frame clones and lacks some. This sample has approximately 100,000 clones, with roughly nine tenths found just once. With respect to this clone: What it binds is unknown.

V lost 7 bases, J lost 7 bases, and 22 bases lay in between. Germline V gene data show CDR1 as SGHTA and CDR2 as FQGNSA. The CDR3 spans 15 residues. The chain combines TRBV7-2 with TRBJ1-2; a possible D gene is TRBD1 (5 bases). The material sequenced was PBMCs. The receptor was derived from a man aged 18 to 29 in good health and CMV-seropositive. CDR3 amino acids: CASILPFGGSAGYTF. As DNA, the CDR3 is TGTGCCAGCATCCTACCATTCGGGGGTTCCGCTGGCTACACCTTC.